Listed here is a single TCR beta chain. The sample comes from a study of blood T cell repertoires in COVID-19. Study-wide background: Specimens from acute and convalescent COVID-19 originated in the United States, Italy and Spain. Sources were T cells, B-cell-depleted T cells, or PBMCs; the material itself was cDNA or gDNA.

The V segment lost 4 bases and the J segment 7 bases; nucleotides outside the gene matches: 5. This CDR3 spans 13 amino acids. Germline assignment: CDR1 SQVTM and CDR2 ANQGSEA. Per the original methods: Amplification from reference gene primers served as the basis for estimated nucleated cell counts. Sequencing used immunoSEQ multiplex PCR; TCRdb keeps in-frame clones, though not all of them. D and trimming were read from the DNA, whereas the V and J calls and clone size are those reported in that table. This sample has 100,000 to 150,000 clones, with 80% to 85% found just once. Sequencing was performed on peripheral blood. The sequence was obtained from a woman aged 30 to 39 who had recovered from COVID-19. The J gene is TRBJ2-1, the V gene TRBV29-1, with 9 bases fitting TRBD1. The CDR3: CSVGTGQGNEQFF. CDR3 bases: TGCAGCGTTGGAACGGGACAGGGAAATGAGCAGTTCTTC.